Sequencing of this TCR beta chain was carried out in a study of T cells in Graves' hyperthyroidism and ophthalmopathy. Amplification of TCR beta CDR3 regions used RNA as the template. The HTBI primer set served for first-round RT-PCR of the TCR CDR3. A single record per CDR3 protein comes from TCRdb applying MiXCR to the multiplex PCR reads. The sample has about 360,000 distinct CDR3 sequences; around a quarter are singletons. The specimen sequenced was blood. This sequence originates from a man aged 50 to 60 with Graves' hyperthyroidism.

The CDR3: CASSSLETSPQYF. DNA of the CDR3: TGTGCCAGCAGCTCCCTCGAAACTTCGCCCCAGTACTTC. The chain couples TRBV11-1 to TRBJ2-5; the D is unclear. Trimming stripped 4 bases from V and 9 bases from J, with 15 bases between. CDR3 length: 13 residues. Germline V gene lookup returns CDR1 SGHAT and CDR2 FQDESV (reference sequence). Drawing the rest from reference TRBV11-1 and TRBJ2-5, the complete variable domain is EAEVAQSPRYKITEKSQAVAFWCDPISGHATLYWYRQILGQGPELLVQFQDESVVDDSQLPKDRFSAERLKGVDSTLKIQPAELGDSAMYLCASSSLETSPQYFGPGTRLLVL.